This T cell receptor beta chain was captured in a study of T-cell reconstitution after alpha-beta-depleted transplantation in children. Study results and caveats: The origin of high day-60 TCRbeta diversity in some patients lay in surviving recipient T cells and thymic progenitors. Expanded clones from the graft, numbering several hundred, reportedly supplied alpha-beta T cells about two months after transplant. T-cell numbers and diversity, one year after transplant, stemmed largely from T cells that were newly produced.

This clonotype was detected only a few times. Its antigen remains unidentified. During its preparation, the TCRbeta library received unique molecular identifiers. Each CDR3 protein is one row after TCRdb ran MiXCR on the PCR reads. The top ten clones hold roughly 2.7% of a sample with just under 250,000 distinct CDR3 sequences, 25% of them seen once. V shed 2 bases and J shed 4 bases, with 18 bases lying between them. The CDR3 sequence is 16 residues long. The germline CDR1 and CDR2 sequences are KGHSH and LQKENI. The clonotype originates from a girl aged 2 to 10 with Fanconi anemia, due to receive a stem cell transplant. This specimen was PBMCs, taken before TCRalphabeta/CD19-depleted stem cell transplant. The chain links TRBV18 to TRBJ2-7; D perhaps matches TRBD2 (5 bases). The CDR3 sequence is CASSPRAGATSYEQYF. The CDR3 region has the DNA TGTGCCAGCTCACCAAGGGCGGGCGCTACTTCATACGAGCAGTACTTC.